Listed below are T cell receptor beta chains from one sample, sequenced in a study of T cells in Graves' hyperthyroidism and ophthalmopathy. MiXCR, run by TCRdb on the multiplex PCR reads, gives a single entry per CDR3 protein. The sample lists almost 600,000 distinct CDR3 sequences; under 60% were seen once. The sequenced material came from peripheral blood or thyroid tissue (not recorded which). Every receptor here comes from a woman aged 18-35 years with Graves' hyperthyroidism. The CDR3 runs from the conserved cysteine through the conserved F or W. D genes are given only for firm matches. Where a row states a size, it is once, few, many or the class of an expanded clone; other rows omit it.

v_call	clone_size	d_call	j_call	cdr3_aa	cdr3_nt
TRBV11-2	many	NA	TRBJ1-1	CASSLDRGGETFF	TGTGCCAGCAGCTTAGATCGAGGGGGTGAAACTTTCTTT
TRBV20-1	NA	TRBD2	TRBJ2-7	CSARKTSGNHEQYF	TGCAGTGCTAGAAAGACTAGCGGGAACCACGAGCAGTACTTC
TRBV7-9	many	TRBD1	TRBJ2-7	CASSRTGPYEQYF	TGTGCCAGCAGCCGGACAGGCCCCTACGAGCAGTACTTC
TRBV7-9	NA	TRBD1	TRBJ1-2	CASSSDVRDRGEDYGYTF	TGTGCCAGCAGCTCCGACGTCCGGGACAGGGGGGAGGACTATGGCTACACCTTC
TRBV7-2	once	NA	TRBJ1-6	CASGDADNSPLHF	TGTGCCAGCGGGGACGCGGATAATTCACCCCTCCACTTT
TRBV10-3	many	TRBD2	TRBJ2-5	CAISEPSGRETQYF	TGTGCCATCAGTGAGCCTAGCGGGAGAGAGACCCAGTACTTC
TRBV20-1	once	TRBD1	TRBJ1-6	CSARTGRGGSLHF	TGCAGTGCTAGGACAGGGCGAGGTGGGTCCCTCCACTTT
TRBV5-4	NA	NA	TRBJ2-5	CASSLDRNTNNQETQYF	TGTGCCAGCAGCTTGGACAGGAACACAAACAACCAAGAGACCCAGTACTTC
TRBV15	many	TRBD1	TRBJ2-2	CATSSHRGSNGELFF	TGTGCCACCAGCTCACACAGGGGGAGCAACGGGGAGCTGTTTTTT
TRBV5-4	NA	TRBD1	TRBJ1-4	CASSLNRGLVTEKLFF	TGTGCCAGCAGCTTGAACAGGGGGCTAGTCACTGAAAAACTGTTTTTT
TRBV7-3	NA	NA	TRBJ2-1	CASSLTLQGNEQFF	TGTGCCAGCAGCTTAACATTACAGGGTAATGAGCAGTTCTTC
TRBV20-1	NA	TRBD2	TRBJ2-7	CSAEGTSGNEQYF	TGCAGTGCCGAGGGGACTAGCGGGAACGAGCAGTACTTC
TRBV7-2	once	NA	TRBJ1-3	CASSAASGRGQETIYF	TGTGCCAGCAGCGCCGCTAGCGGGAGGGGCCAAGAGACCATATATTTT
TRBV25-1	NA	TRBD2	TRBJ2-3	CASRLGLAGEDTQYF	TGTGCCAGCAGACTTGGACTAGCGGGAGAGGATACGCAGTATTTT
TRBV15	NA	NA	TRBJ2-1	CATRGTYISYNEQFF	TGTGCCACCCGAGGGACTTACATCTCCTACAATGAGCAGTTCTTC
TRBV29-1	NA	TRBD1	TRBJ1-5	CSPDRDSQPQHF	TGCAGCCCCGACAGGGACAGTCAGCCCCAGCATTTT
TRBV4-1	NA	TRBD1	TRBJ2-7	CASRGGQGRYEQYF	TGCGCCAGCAGGGGGGGACAGGGTAGGTACGAGCAGTACTTC
TRBV19	NA	NA	TRBJ1-3	CASRPPTGTSGNTIYF	TGTGCCAGTAGGCCTCCCACAGGGACATCTGGAAACACCATATATTTT
TRBV2	NA	NA	TRBJ1-4	CASSEKRTGGWDNEKLFF	TGTGCCAGCAGTGAAAAAAGGACGGGAGGGTGGGACAATGAAAAACTGTTTTTT
TRBV29-1	NA	NA	TRBJ1-1	CSSFGVSTEAFF	TGCAGCAGTTTCGGGGTCAGCACTGAAGCTTTCTTT
TRBV12-3/TRBV12-4	NA	TRBD1	TRBJ1-5	CASSQSRTGGGNQPQHF	TGCGCCAGCAGCCAATCCAGGACAGGGGGCGGCAATCAGCCCCAGCATTTT
TRBV24-1	few	NA	TRBJ2-7	CATSDLGRRGRGDEQYF	TGTGCCACCAGTGATTTGGGCCGGCGGGGGCGAGGAGATGAGCAGTACTTC
TRBV24-1	NA	TRBD1	TRBJ1-2	CATSDAGTEAYGYTF	TGTGCCACCAGTGATGCCGGGACAGAGGCGTATGGCTACACCTTC
TRBV29-1	many	TRBD2	TRBJ2-7	CSAAGTSGIQYEQYF	TGCAGCGCTGCGGGGACTAGCGGGATCCAATACGAGCAGTACTTC
TRBV11-3	NA	TRBD1	TRBJ2-2	CASGLVQGARELFF	TGTGCCAGCGGCTTAGTACAGGGGGCCAGGGAGCTGTTTTTT
TRBV29-1	many	NA	TRBJ1-2	CSVEVTNYGYTF	TGCAGCGTTGAGGTGACTAACTATGGCTACACCTTC
TRBV20-1	many	TRBD2	TRBJ2-7	CSARELAGGSPYEQYF	TGCAGTGCTAGAGAACTAGCGGGAGGCTCGCCCTACGAGCAGTACTTC
TRBV7-8	NA	TRBD1	TRBJ2-6	CASSSSTGATEAF	TGTGCCAGCAGCTCGTCGACAGGGGCCACTGAAGCTTTC
TRBV7-2	many	TRBD2	TRBJ2-7	CASSWERASGSYEQYF	TGTGCCAGCAGCTGGGAGAGGGCTAGCGGGAGTTACGAGCAGTACTTC
TRBV5-4	many	TRBD2	TRBJ2-7	CASNVREATEQYF	TGTGCCAGCAACGTACGGGAGGCTACCGAGCAGTACTTC
TRBV29-1	many	NA	TRBJ2-5	CSVEDNEETQYF	TGCAGCGTTGAAGATAACGAAGAGACCCAGTACTTC
TRBV2	many	NA	TRBJ1-1	CASSETPGHQNTEAFF	TGTGCCAGCAGTGAGACCCCGGGACACCAGAACACTGAAGCTTTCTTT
TRBV10-3	NA	NA	TRBJ2-7	CAIRSYNEQYF	TGTGCCATCAGAAGTTACAATGAGCAGTACTTC
TRBV24-1	once	NA	TRBJ1-2	CATSAREANYGYTF	TGTGCCACCAGTGCTAGAGAGGCGAACTATGGCTACACCTTC
TRBV15	NA	NA	TRBJ2-7	CATSSLRFGHEQYF	TGTGCCACCAGCAGCCTGCGTTTTGGACACGAGCAGTACTTC
TRBV7-9	few	NA	TRBJ1-1	CASSVVSRDKNTEAFF	TGTGCCAGCAGCGTTGTATCGCGGGACAAGAACACTGAAGCTTTCTTT
TRBV6-2/TRBV6-3	many	NA	TRBJ1-5	CASSTQMGGGSVPQHF	TGTGCCAGCAGTACCCAAATGGGAGGAGGCTCGGTGCCCCAGCATTTT
TRBV30	many	NA	TRBJ1-6	CAWSSQDSPLHF	TGTGCCTGGAGTAGTCAAGATTCACCCCTCCACTTT